This T cell receptor beta chain appears in the sequencing data of a study of T-cell memory formation after mild COVID-19. At the level of the study: Largely donor-specific sequence clusters came from two donors. Study-level results: Some clones that responded were present in memory (sampled pre-infection), which suggests cross-reactive memory joined. The CD4+ clones that contracted clustered mainly within CM and EM, and the CD8+ clones concentrated in EMRA.

The CDR3 covers 14 residues. V gave up 1 base and J gave up 0 bases, with 7 bases separating them. Per the germline V gene, CDR1 is SGHTA and CDR2 is FQGNSA. Employing constant-segment primers, 5'RACE generated TCR alpha and TCR beta cDNA libraries bearing sample barcodes and UMIs. TCRdb re-called the 5' RACE reads through MiXCR, storing one row per CDR3 protein. The sample lists 450,000 or so distinct CDR3 sequences; around 27% were seen once. A remark on this clonotype: Its cognate antigen is unknown.

This sequence was found in an adult woman who had mild COVID-19 (a few samples of this study predate the infection). Cell type and time point are not known. Sequenced input: PBMCs or a T cell subset sorted from them (not recorded which). The chain joins TRBV7-2 to TRBJ2-7; D is unclear. Here the CDR3 DNA reads TGTGCCAGCAGCTTAGTAAGTAACTCCTACGAGCAGTACTTC. Protein: CASSLVSNSYEQYF.